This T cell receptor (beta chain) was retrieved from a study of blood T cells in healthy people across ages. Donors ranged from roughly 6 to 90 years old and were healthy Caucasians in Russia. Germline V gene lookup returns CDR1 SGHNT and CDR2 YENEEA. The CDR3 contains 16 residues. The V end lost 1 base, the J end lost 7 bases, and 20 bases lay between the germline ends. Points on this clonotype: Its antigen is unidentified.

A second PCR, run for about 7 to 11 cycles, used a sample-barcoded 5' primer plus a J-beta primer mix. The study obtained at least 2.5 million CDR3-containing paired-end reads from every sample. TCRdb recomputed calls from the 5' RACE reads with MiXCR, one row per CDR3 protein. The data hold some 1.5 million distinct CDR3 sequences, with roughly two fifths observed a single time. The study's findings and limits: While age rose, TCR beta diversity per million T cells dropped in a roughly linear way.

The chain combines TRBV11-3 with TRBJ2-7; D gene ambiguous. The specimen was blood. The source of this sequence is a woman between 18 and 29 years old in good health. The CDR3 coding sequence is TGTGCCAGCAGCTTAGGCGCACGGGCTAGAATCGATGAGCAGTACTTC. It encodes CASSLGARARIDEQYF.